This T cell receptor (beta chain) emerged from a study of cytomegalovirus exposure and HLA in healthy donors. Primers: 60 Vbeta forward and 13 Jbeta reverse. How the authors handled the data: Among the unique TCR beta chains that a later analysis counted, about 84 million in all, roughly 10 million were shared. Data came from immunoSEQ multiplex PCR; TCRdb stores just in-frame clones and leaves some out. V, J and clone size reflect that table, while D and trimming were determined from the DNA. The profile shows around 140,000 clones, approximately 85% of them singletons. V was pared by 0 bases and J by 5 bases, with 2 bases of the junction left unmatched. CDR1 and CDR2 (germline): SGHRS, YFSETQ. The CDR3 contains 14 residues.

The receptor was derived from a woman aged 50 to 60 in good health and CMV-seropositive. The sequenced sample was PBMCs. The chain combines TRBV5-1 with TRBJ2-1; 7 nucleotides match TRBD2. The CDR3 spells CASSLVAGNNEQFF. CDR3 DNA: TGCGCCAGCAGCTTGGTAGCGGGTAACAATGAGCAGTTCTTC.